This TCR beta chain was found in a study of cytomegalovirus exposure and HLA in healthy donors. Study-wide results and limits: Cytomegalovirus status was reportedly diagnosed by the classifier with high sensitivity and specificity. Generally TCR sequences proved uncommon, though certain public TCRs appeared in numerous donors.

Data came from immunoSEQ multiplex PCR; TCRdb stores just in-frame clones and leaves some out. The data hold roughly 240,000 clones, with just under 90% observed a single time. Germline CDR1 MNHEY, CDR2 SMNVEV (reference sequence). V was pared by 3 bases and J by 1 base, with 7 bases of the junction left unmatched. The CDR3 consists of 16 residues. This clone was observed a single time. What it binds is not known. The sample comprised PBMCs. The J gene is TRBJ2-7, the V gene TRBV27; 9 nucleotides match TRBD2. This clonotype originated in a man between 18 and 35 years old in good health and CMV-seronegative. The CDR3 here is CASSFGAGGRSYEQYF. CDR3 in DNA: TGTGCCAGCAGTTTCGGGGCGGGGGGGCGATCCTACGAGCAGTACTTC.